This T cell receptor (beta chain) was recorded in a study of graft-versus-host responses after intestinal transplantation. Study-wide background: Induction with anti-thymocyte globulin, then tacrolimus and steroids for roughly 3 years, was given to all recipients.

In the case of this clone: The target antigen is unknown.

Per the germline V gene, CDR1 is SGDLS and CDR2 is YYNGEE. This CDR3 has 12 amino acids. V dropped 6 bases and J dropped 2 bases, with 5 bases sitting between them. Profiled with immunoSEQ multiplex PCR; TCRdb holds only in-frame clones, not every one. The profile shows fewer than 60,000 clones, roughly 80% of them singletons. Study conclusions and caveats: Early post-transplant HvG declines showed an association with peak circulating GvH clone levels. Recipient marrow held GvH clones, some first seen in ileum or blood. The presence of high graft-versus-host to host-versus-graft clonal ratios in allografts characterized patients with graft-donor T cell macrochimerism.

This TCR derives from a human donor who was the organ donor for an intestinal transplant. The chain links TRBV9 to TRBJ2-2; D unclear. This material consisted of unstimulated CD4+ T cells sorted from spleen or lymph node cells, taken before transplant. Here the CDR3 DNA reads TGTGCCAGCACCCCCAACACCGGGGAGCTGTTTTTT. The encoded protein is CASTPNTGELFF.